Shown below are 8 T cell receptor beta chains from a single sample sequenced in a study of OX40 agonist ivuxolimab in advanced cancers. Method: immunoSEQ multiplex PCR; TCRdb's copy keeps in-frame clones and lacks some. The data show more than 75,000 clones, 75% to 90% seen once. The sample was CD4+ or CD8+ T cells sorted from blood, taken in a trial of the OX40 agonist ivuxolimab. The receptors were sampled from an adult with an advanced solid tumor such as melanoma, head and neck, liver or kidney cancer.

V usage is TRBV28 and J usage is TRBJ2-7; D could derive from TRBD1 or TRBD2 (5 bases each). Per the germline V gene, CDR1 is MDHEN and CDR2 is SYDVKM. Deletions cut 8 bases from V and 2 bases from J, with 7 bases between. The CDR3 sequence is 11 residues long. The CDR3 DNA follows: TGTGCCAGCCTGGGGGCCTACGAGCAGTACTTC. Amino acids: CASLGAYEQYF.

V and J are TRBV5-4 and TRBJ2-1; no reliable D call. There are 15 residues in the CDR3. Trimming shortened V by 4 bases and J by 2 bases, and 13 bases separated the two germline ends. Germline lookup yields CDR1 SGHNT and CDR2 YYREEE (reference sequence). CDR3 amino acids: CASSPEFTPYNEQFF. CDR3 sequence (DNA): TGTGCCAGCAGCCCCGAGTTTACCCCCTACAATGAGCAGTTCTTC. The entire variable domain, with the rest obtained from reference TRBV5-4 and TRBJ2-1, is as follows: ETGVTQSPTHLIKTRGQQVTLRCSSQSGHNTVSWYQQALGQGPQFIFQYYREEENGRGNFPPRFSGLQFPNYSSELNVNALELDDSALYLCASSPEFTPYNEQFFGPGTRLTVL.

The sample holds one count of this clone. This chain uses TRBV6-1 with TRBJ2-5; 10 positions match TRBD2. Germline V lookup: CDR1 MNHNS, CDR2 SASEGT. The CDR3 loop spans 15 amino acids. V shed 1 base and J 5 bases; nucleotides not matched to a gene: 4. The CDR3 region has the DNA TGTGCCAGCAGTGAAGGGACTAGCGGACCGGAGACCCAGTACTTC. Encoded protein: CASSEGTSGPETQYF.

The gene calls are TRBV5-3 and TRBJ2-7; TRBD1 is a possible D gene (5 bases). TRBV5-3 is an open reading frame whose function is uncertain. V was pared by 0 bases and J by 5 bases, with 9 bases between. This CDR3 is 13 amino acids long. Written as DNA, the CDR3 is TGTGCCAGAAGCTTGGCAGTAGGGGACGAGCAGTACGTC. This translates into CARSLAVGDEQYV.

V usage is TRBV27 and J usage is TRBJ1-2; D uncertain. This CDR3 has 14 amino acids. Germline V lookup: CDR1 MNHEY, CDR2 SMNVEV (reference sequence). V was pared by 6 bases and J by 0 bases, with 11 bases between. The CDR3 loop is CASSKGLSNYGYTF. The CDR3 nucleotides read TGTGCCAGCAGCAAAGGACTGTCTAACTATGGCTACACCTTC.

The V gene is TRBV19, the J gene TRBJ1-1; D is uncertain. The CDR3 runs to 16 residues. In germline, CDR1 is LNHDA, CDR2 SQIVND (reference sequence). The germline V and J ends were trimmed by 7 bases and 4 bases, with 22 bases remaining between them. The CDR3 DNA sequence: TGTGCCAGTATTCCGGCAGGCTCCCCCGGAGGCACTGAAGCTTTCTTT. Its protein product is CASIPAGSPGGTEAFF.

This chain connects TRBV7-9 to TRBJ1-2; D not resolved. The length of the CDR3 is 12 residues. Trimming removed 7 bases from V and 14 bases from J, with 20 bases in between. The germline gives CDR1 SEHNR, CDR2 FQNEAQ (reference sequence). CDR3 sequence reads: CASTSLRAYWTF. CDR3 in DNA: TGTGCCAGCACCTCACTTAGGGCCTATTGGACCTTC.

The chain uses TRBV7-8 and TRBJ2-7, with 11 positions matching TRBD2. Germline CDR1 SGHVS, CDR2 FQNEAQ. The trim removed 2 bases at V and 6 bases at J, leaving 6 bases unmatched. The CDR3 runs 15 residues. The CDR3 protein is CASSLTGTSGLEQYF. The CDR3 nucleotides read TGTGCCAGCAGCTTAACCGGGACTAGCGGCCTCGAGCAGTACTTC.